Sequencing of this T cell receptor beta chain was carried out in a study of blood T cell repertoires in COVID-19. The length of the CDR3 is 13 residues. Trimming removed 3 bases at V and 6 bases at J, with 11 bases between. CDR1 SGHTA and CDR2 FQGNSA come from the germline V gene. The method was immunoSEQ multiplex PCR; TCRdb's version includes in-frame clones alone and lacks a portion of them. Here the sample spans a few hundred thousand clones, more than 85% being singletons. The chain employs TRBV7-2 and TRBJ1-1; a weak D match, TRBD1 (5 bases). This clonotype originated in a woman aged 40-49 years who had been exposed to COVID-19. The sample comprised PBMCs or T cells enriched from blood (not recorded which). The CDR3: CASSFQGSAEAFF. The CDR3 region has the DNA TGTGCCAGCAGCTTTCAGGGTTCAGCTGAAGCTTTCTTT.